The present T cell receptor beta chain was sequenced within a study of cytomegalovirus exposure and HLA in healthy donors. Turning to the study itself: Out of 398 genotyped donors, 81% belonged to the Caucasian-associated ancestry cluster.

In regard to this clone: The antigen is unknown.

Study-level points and caveats: Earlier findings revealed that most TCR beta V segments proved productive either about 87% or about 30% of the time. A classifier reportedly called cytomegalovirus status with high sensitivity and specificity. Presence/absence results assume similar sequencing depth per donor, which may not hold.

In the PCR, 60 Vbeta and 13 Jbeta primers were used. Profiled with immunoSEQ multiplex PCR; TCRdb holds only in-frame clones, not every one. The sample records 150,000 to 200,000 clones, around 77% being singletons. The V gene's germline CDR1 is KGHSH and CDR2 LQKENI. The CDR3 is made up of 14 amino acids. Losses at the gene ends were 3 bases for V and 6 bases for J; bases not matched to a gene: 7. The chain carries TRBV18 and TRBJ1-2; 7 nucleotides match TRBD1. The sequence was obtained from a woman aged 25 to 39 in good health and CMV-seronegative. What was sequenced was PBMCs. This chain's CDR3 is CASSPGQQGHGYTF. In DNA form, the CDR3 reads TGTGCCAGCTCACCCGGCCAACAGGGGCATGGCTACACCTTC.